The next 16 T cell receptor beta chains were all read from a single sample in a study of T cell repertoires in cytomegalovirus infection. MiXCR, applied by TCRdb to the reads, yields one record per CDR3 protein. The table includes 200,000 or so distinct CDR3 sequences, roughly 27% detected once. The specimen was PBMCs. The receptors shown here come from a human donor in good health (CMV status not recorded). Some clones in this sample may be carry-over from other donors' samples.

This clonotype showed up many times. The chain is built from TRBV7-2 and TRBJ2-2; 9 nucleotides match TRBD1. CDR3 length: 15 residues. Trimming at V came to 6 bases and at J to 4 bases, leaving 6 bases not matched to a gene. Germline CDR1 is SGHTA and CDR2 is FQGNSA. CDR3: CASRRGTGPTGELFF. In DNA, the CDR3 is TGTGCCAGCAGGCGGGGGACAGGGCCCACCGGGGAGCTGTTTTTT.

The J gene is TRBJ2-3, the V gene TRBV6-6, with TRBD2 matching over 8 bases. This CDR3 spans 18 amino acids. Germline loops: CDR1 MNHNY, CDR2 SVGAGI (reference sequence). V shed 2 bases and J 5 bases; nucleotides not matched to a gene: 15. The CDR3 nucleotides are TGTGCCAGCAGTTACCGGGGGGGGGGGGGGGGCCGTGGAGATACGCAGTATTTT. It translates to CASSYRGGGGGRGDTQYF.

This chain links TRBV19 with TRBJ1-5; 7 positions agree with TRBD1. CDR3 length equals 15 residues. The germline V gene has CDR1 LNHDA and CDR2 SQIVND (reference sequence). J gave up 4 bases and V 4 bases, and 7 bases lay outside the gene matches. CDR3: CASSRGTAENQPQHF. CDR3 nucleotide sequence: TGTGCCAGTAGTAGAGGGACAGCCGAGAATCAGCCCCAGCATTTT.

This chain connects TRBV19 to TRBJ1-1, with D tentatively TRBD1 (6 bases). This CDR3 region has 14 residues. Trimming took off 10 bases at V and 4 bases at J, with 19 bases between the two ends. The germline V gene encodes CDR1 LNHDA and CDR2 SQIVND (reference sequence). The DNA for the CDR3 is TGTGCCACCCGGGGGGGCCCCCTGGGCACTGAAGCTTTCTTT. It is translated as CATRGGPLGTEAFF.

This clonotype occurred a few times. The chain combines TRBV19 with TRBJ2-1; D not resolved. The CDR3 runs 13 residues. CDR1 is LNHDA, CDR2 SQIVND, per germline (reference sequence). With 0 bases removed from V and 13 bases from J, the gap between germline ends came to 13 bases. Here the CDR3 DNA reads TGTGCCAGTAGTATAGATCGGAGCCTAGAACAGTTCTTC. Protein product: CASSIDRSLEQFF.

This chain links TRBV7-9 with TRBJ2-5, with TRBD2 as a possible D gene (6 bases). This CDR3 has 15 residues. Between the trimmed V and J ends, which lost 3 bases and 5 bases, there was a span of 16 bases. Germline V gene data show CDR1 as SEHNR and CDR2 as FQNEAQ (reference sequence). The CDR3 sequence: CASSFAWGEKETQYF. In DNA, the CDR3 is TGTGCCAGCAGCTTCGCTTGGGGGGAAAAGGAGACCCAGTACTTC.

This chain connects TRBV5-1 to TRBJ2-5, with D uncertain. The CDR3 covers 12 residues. V was pared by 4 bases and J by 5 bases, with 9 bases between. Germline assignment: CDR1 SGHRS and CDR2 YFSETQ. The CDR3 bases are TGCGCCAGCAGCCCCCCTGAGGAGACCCAGTACTTC. This gives the protein CASSPPEETQYF.

The V call is TRBV5-8, the J call TRBJ2-7; D is unresolved. The CDR3 is 14 residues long. Looked up from germline, CDR1 is SGHTS and CDR2 is YDEGEE. V lost 2 bases and J lost 0, with 9 bases in between. CDR3 sequence reads: CASSFLSLSYEQYF. As DNA, the CDR3 is TGTGCCAGCAGCTTTCTGAGCCTCTCCTACGAGCAGTACTTC.

This clonotype has only a few counts. V usage is TRBV14 and J usage is TRBJ1-2, with D possibly TRBD1 on 5 matching bases. The CDR3 contains 13 residues. V gave up 4 bases and J gave up 3 bases, with 9 bases separating them. Per germline, CDR1 SGHDN and CDR2 FVKESK. CDR3 sequence reads: CASSPGIDYGYTF. In nucleotides, the CDR3 is TGTGCCAGCAGCCCAGGGATTGACTATGGCTACACCTTC.

The chain combines TRBV7-8 with TRBJ2-1; 9 nucleotides align to TRBD1. Germline CDR1 is SGHVS and CDR2 is FQNEAQ. This CDR3 is 20 amino acids long. The trim removed 0 bases at V and 2 bases at J, leaving 14 bases unmatched. In nucleotides, the CDR3 is TGTGCCAGCAGCTTAGCCCCGGGACAGGGCCCCTTTTCGACCTACAATGAGCAGTTCTTC. Translation gives CASSLAPGQGPFSTYNEQFF.

This clonotype came up many times. This sequence joins TRBV2 and TRBJ1-1, with D possibly matching TRBD1 (6 bases). Trimming stripped 7 bases from V and 5 bases from J, with 17 bases between. Per germline, CDR1 SNHLY and CDR2 FYNNEI. This CDR3 has 14 amino acids. In DNA, the CDR3 is TGTGCCAGCATACTTTCGGGGGCGGGGACTGAAGCTTTCTTT. It translates to CASILSGAGTEAFF. The full variable domain, completed using reference TRBV2 and TRBJ1-1, is EPEVTQTPSHQVTQMGQEVILRCVPISNHLYFYWYRQILGQKVEFLVSFYNNEISEKSEIFDDQFSVERPDGSNFTLKIRSTKLEDSAMYFCASILSGAGTEAFFGQGTRLTVV.

This clonotype was observed a handful of times. The gene calls are TRBV7-3 and TRBJ2-1; 14 positions agree with TRBD2. J lost 9 bases, V lost 5 bases, and 6 bases had no gene match. The CDR3 covers 15 residues. CDR1 and CDR2 from the germline V gene are SGHTA and FQGTGA. CDR3 residues: CASSKTSGGEGEQFF. In DNA form, the CDR3 reads TGTGCCAGCAGCAAGACTAGCGGGGGGGAAGGTGAGCAGTTCTTC.

This clonotype was detected only a few times. This chain uses TRBV2 with TRBJ2-7, with D possibly called TRBD1 or TRBD2 (5 bases each). The CDR3 spans 13 residues. Deletions cut 7 bases from V and 1 base from J, with 11 bases between. Germline V CDR1 and CDR2: SNHLY, FYNNEI. The CDR3 spells CASTGPTSYEQYF. The CDR3 bases are TGTGCCAGCACGGGACCAACGTCCTACGAGCAGTACTTC.

The chain has TRBV7-4 and TRBJ1-2; D perhaps matches TRBD1 (6 bases). V lost 3 bases and J lost 8, with 13 bases in between. CDR3 length: 13 residues. Germline V lookup: CDR1 SGHVT, CDR2 SQSDAQ. The CDR3 reads CASSLRGGNGYTF. The DNA of the CDR3 is TGTGCCAGCAGCTTGCGTGGGGGCAACGGCTACACCTTC. Variable domain in full (rest from reference TRBV7-4 and TRBJ1-2): GAGVSQSPRYKVAKRGRDVALRCDSISGHVTLYWYRQTLGQGSEVLTYSQSDAQRDKSGRPSGRFSAERPERSVSTLKIQRTEQGDSAVYLCASSLRGGNGYTFGSGTRLTVV.

This clonotype was seen only a few times. The chain links TRBV4-3 to TRBJ1-2, with 7 nucleotides matching TRBD1. The length of the CDR3 is 14 residues. Unmatched junction bases numbered 10, after V lost 4 bases and J lost 8 bases. Germline CDR1 is LGHNA and CDR2 is YSLEER. The chain's CDR3 is CASSLGEGGGGYTF. CDR3 bases: TGCGCCAGCAGCCTAGGGGAAGGGGGCGGCGGCTACACCTTC.

The V call is TRBV5-1, the J call TRBJ1-1; unclear D gene. V gave up 3 bases and J gave up 1 base, with 19 bases separating them. CDR1 is SGHRS, CDR2 YFSETQ, per germline. The CDR3 totals 17 residues. The CDR3 here is CASSYGILGSSNTEAFF. CDR3 nucleotide sequence: TGCGCCAGCAGCTACGGGATCCTGGGGTCGTCGAACACTGAAGCTTTCTTT.